The clone carrying this TCR beta chain came up once. Using immunoSEQ multiplex PCR, the repertoire was profiled, and TCRdb retains in-frame clones only, with some absent. This table holds about 2 million clones, about 95% found once. Germline CDR1 MGHRA, CDR2 YSYEKL. Trimming cost V 1 base and J 1 base; bases outside gene matches: 2. The CDR3 loop spans 15 amino acids. Naive CD8 cells lacked CD45RO, underwent positive selection for CCR7 and left out terminally differentiated effector memory CD45RA+ cells. The sample is drawn from a study of shared clonotypes between healthy human individuals. The chain is built from TRBV4-1 and TRBJ1-1; 8 nucleotides match TRBD1. The sequence was collected from a man between 18 and 29 years old in good health. The sample taken for sequencing was naive CD8+ T cells sorted from blood. CDR3 coding DNA: TGCGCCAGCAGCCAAGGGCAGGGGGCGAACACTGAAGCTTTCTTT. Translating it yields CASSQGQGANTEAFF.